The 3 T cell receptor beta chains presented below share a single source sample, sequenced in a study of blood T cells in healthy people across ages. A second about 6 to 12 cycle PCR used barcoded and J-beta primers. From the 5' RACE reads, TCRdb called clonotypes with MiXCR, one entry per CDR3 protein. This sample has around 940,000 distinct CDR3 sequences, with about 53% found just once. The material sequenced was blood. The receptors stem from a woman in her sixties or seventies in good health.

The V gene is TRBV6-4, the J gene TRBJ2-1; 7 nucleotides match TRBD1. CDR3 length: 13 amino acids. Unmatched junction bases numbered 7, after V lost 6 bases and J lost 8 bases. Germline CDR1 is MRHNA and CDR2 is SNTAGT. The CDR3 DNA reads as TGTGCCAGCAGCGGGGTTACAGGGGATGAGCAGTTCTTC. Protein: CASSGVTGDEQFF.

V gene TRBV20-1 combines with J gene TRBJ2-1; D is uncertain. The CDR3 loop spans 12 amino acids. The V gene lost 6 bases and the J gene lost 10 bases, with 16 bases spanning the gap. Per the germline V gene, CDR1 is DFQATT and CDR2 is SNEGSKA (reference sequence). The CDR3, as DNA: TGCAGTGCCATTCCCGGAATGGGAGAGCAGTTCTTC. Protein sequence: CSAIPGMGEQFF.

Note on this clonotype: A much larger clone lies a single base off, so this may be a read error. The chain recombines TRBV12-3 or TRBV12-4 with TRBJ2-7; D remains unclear. CDR3 size: 14 residues. The CDR3 spells CASGFRRLLDEQYF. CDR3 DNA: TGTGCCAGCGGTTTTAGAAGACTTTTGGACGAGCAGTACTTC.